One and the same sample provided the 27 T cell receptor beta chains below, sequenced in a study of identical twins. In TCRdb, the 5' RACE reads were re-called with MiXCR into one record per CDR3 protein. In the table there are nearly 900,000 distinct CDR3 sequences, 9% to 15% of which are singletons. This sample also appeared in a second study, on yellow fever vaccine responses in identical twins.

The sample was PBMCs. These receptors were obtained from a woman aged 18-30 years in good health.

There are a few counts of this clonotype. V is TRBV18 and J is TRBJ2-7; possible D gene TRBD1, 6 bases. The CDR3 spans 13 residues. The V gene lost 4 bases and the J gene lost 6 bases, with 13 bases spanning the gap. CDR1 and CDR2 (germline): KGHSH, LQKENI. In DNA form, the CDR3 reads TGTGCCAGCTCACTAGACCAGGGGCCCGAGCAGTACTTC. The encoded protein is CASSLDQGPEQYF.

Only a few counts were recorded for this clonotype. CDR3 sequence (DNA): TGCGCCAGCAGGGGACCCGGTTCTTCCGGGAATGAGCAGTTCTTC. Residues: CASRGPGSSGNEQFF. The rearrangement joins TRBV4-1 to TRBJ2-1; D could derive from TRBD1 or TRBD2 (5 bases each). In germline, CDR1 is MGHRA, CDR2 YSYEKL. The CDR3 extends over 15 amino acids. Trimming pared 6 bases from V and 7 bases from J, leaving 19 bases between.

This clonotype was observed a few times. CDR3 bases: TGTGCCAGCAGTTTCGGACTAGTAAGGCCAGAAGACAATGAGCAGTTCTTC. Translation: CASSFGLVRPEDNEQFF. V is TRBV6-5 and J is TRBJ2-1; 7 bases agree with TRBD2. V lost 4 bases to trimming and J lost 5 bases; unmatched junction nucleotides: 14. CDR3 length: 17 amino acids. The germline V gene encodes CDR1 MNHEY and CDR2 SVGAGI.

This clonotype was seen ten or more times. CDR3 in amino acids: CASSLGPPGELFF. DNA of the CDR3: TGTGCCAGCAGTTTAGGCCCCCCCGGGGAGCTGTTTTTT. The rearrangement joins TRBV28 to TRBJ2-2; D not resolved. Trimming shortened V by 2 bases and J by 6 bases, and 7 bases separated the two germline ends. Germline V gives CDR1 MDHEN, CDR2 SYDVKM. The CDR3 is 13 residues long.

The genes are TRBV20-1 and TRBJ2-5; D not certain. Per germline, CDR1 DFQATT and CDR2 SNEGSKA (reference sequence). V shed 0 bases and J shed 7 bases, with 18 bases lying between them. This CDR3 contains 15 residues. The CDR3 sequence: CSARDNRAVKGTQYF. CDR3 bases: TGCAGTGCTAGAGATAATCGGGCAGTAAAGGGGACCCAGTACTTC.

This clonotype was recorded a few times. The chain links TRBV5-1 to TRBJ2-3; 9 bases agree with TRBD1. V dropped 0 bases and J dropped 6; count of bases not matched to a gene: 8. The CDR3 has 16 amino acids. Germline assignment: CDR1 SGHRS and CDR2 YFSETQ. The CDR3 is CASSLAGTGSPDTQYF. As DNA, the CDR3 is TGCGCCAGCAGCTTGGCCGGGACAGGGTCCCCGGATACGCAGTATTTT.

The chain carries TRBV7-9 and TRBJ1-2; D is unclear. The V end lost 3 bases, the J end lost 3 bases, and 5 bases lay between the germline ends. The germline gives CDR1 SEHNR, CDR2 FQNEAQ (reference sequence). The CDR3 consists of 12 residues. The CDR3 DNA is TGTGCCAGCAGCTTCGCGTACTATGGCTACACCTTC. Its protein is CASSFAYYGYTF.

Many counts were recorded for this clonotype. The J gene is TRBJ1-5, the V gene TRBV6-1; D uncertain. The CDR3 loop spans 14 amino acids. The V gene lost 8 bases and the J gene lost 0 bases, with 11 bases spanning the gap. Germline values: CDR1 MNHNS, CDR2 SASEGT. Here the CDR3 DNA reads TGTGCCAGCTCTCTGCAGGATAGCAATCAGCCCCAGCATTTT. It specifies CASSLQDSNQPQHF.

The CDR3 protein is CSPLRGPGANVLTF. In DNA form, the CDR3 reads TGCAGTCCACTCAGGGGGCCTGGGGCCAACGTCCTGACTTTC. The rearrangement joins TRBV20-1 to TRBJ2-6, with TRBD1 matching 8 bases. This CDR3 has 14 residues. Germline V gives CDR1 DFQATT, CDR2 SNEGSKA (reference sequence). V lost 8 bases and J lost 2; bases outside the gene matches: 5.

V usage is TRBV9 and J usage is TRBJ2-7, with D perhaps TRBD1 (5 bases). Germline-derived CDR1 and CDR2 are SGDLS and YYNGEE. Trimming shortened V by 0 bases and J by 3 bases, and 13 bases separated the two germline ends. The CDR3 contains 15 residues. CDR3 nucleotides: TGTGCCAGCAGCGTAGTTTCAGGGTCTTTCTACGAGCAGTACTTC. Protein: CASSVVSGSFYEQYF.

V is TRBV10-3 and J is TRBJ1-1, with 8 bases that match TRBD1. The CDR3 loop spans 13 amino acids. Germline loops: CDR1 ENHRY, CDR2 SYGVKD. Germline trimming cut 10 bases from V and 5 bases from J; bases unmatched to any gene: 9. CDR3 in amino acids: CATQDRAVTEAFF. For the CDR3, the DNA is TGTGCCACCCAGGACAGGGCGGTGACTGAAGCTTTCTTT.

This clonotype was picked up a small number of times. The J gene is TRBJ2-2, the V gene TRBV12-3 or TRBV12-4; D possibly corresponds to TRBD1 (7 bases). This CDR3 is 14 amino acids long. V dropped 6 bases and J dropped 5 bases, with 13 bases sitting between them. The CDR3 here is CASRGPGGTGELFF. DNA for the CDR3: TGTGCCAGCAGAGGTCCAGGGGGGACCGGGGAGCTGTTTTTT.

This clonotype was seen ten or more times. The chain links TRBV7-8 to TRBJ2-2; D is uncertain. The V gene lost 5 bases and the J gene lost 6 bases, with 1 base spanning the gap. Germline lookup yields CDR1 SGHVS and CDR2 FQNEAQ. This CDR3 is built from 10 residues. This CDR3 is CASSPGELFF. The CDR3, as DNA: TGTGCCAGCAGCCCCGGGGAGCTGTTTTTT.

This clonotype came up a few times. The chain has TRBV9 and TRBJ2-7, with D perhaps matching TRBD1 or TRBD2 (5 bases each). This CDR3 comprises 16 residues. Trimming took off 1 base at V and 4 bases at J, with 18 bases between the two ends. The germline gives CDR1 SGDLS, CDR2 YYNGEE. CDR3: CASSVRDAWDGYEQYF. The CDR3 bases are TGTGCCAGCAGCGTAAGAGACGCTTGGGACGGATACGAGCAGTACTTC.

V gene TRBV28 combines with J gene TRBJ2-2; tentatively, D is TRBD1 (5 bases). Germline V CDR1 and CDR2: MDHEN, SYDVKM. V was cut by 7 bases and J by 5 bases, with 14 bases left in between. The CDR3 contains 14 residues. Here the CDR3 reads CASTPDAGTGELFF. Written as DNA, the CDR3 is TGTGCCAGCACCCCCGATGCAGGGACCGGGGAGCTGTTTTTT.

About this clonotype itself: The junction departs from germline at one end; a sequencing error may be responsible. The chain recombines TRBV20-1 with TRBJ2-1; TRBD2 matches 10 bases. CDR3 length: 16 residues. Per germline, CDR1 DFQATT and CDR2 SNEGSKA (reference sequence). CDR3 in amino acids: CCAGPRGLARYNEQFF. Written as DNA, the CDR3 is TGCTGTGCTGGACCACGGGGACTAGCGAGATACAATGAGCAGTTCTTC.

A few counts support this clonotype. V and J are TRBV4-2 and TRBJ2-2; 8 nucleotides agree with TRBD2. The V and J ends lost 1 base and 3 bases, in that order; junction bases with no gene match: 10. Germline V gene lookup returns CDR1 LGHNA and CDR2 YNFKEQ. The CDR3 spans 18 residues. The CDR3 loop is CASSQATAGGADTGELFF. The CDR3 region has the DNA TGTGCCAGCAGCCAAGCAACTGCGGGGGGCGCGGACACCGGGGAGCTGTTTTTT.

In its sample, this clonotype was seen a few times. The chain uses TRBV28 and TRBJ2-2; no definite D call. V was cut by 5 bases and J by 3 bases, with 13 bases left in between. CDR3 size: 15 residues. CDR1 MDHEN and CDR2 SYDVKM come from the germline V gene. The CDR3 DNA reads TGTGCCAGCAGTACGCACGTAAGGTACACCGGGGAGCTGTTTTTT. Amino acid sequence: CASSTHVRYTGELFF.

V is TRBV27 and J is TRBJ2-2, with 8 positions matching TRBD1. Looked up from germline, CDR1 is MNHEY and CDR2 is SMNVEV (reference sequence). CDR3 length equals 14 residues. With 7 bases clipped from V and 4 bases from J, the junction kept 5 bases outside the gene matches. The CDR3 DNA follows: TGTGCCAGCACTCAGGGGGCGGGCACCGGGGAGCTGTTTTTT. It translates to CASTQGAGTGELFF.

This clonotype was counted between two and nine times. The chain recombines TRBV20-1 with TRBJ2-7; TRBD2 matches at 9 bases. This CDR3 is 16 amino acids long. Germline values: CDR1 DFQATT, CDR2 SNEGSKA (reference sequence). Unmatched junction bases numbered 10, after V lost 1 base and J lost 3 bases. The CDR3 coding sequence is TGCAGTGCTAGAGGTGCGGGGGGGACAGCGGGCTACGAGCAGTACGTC. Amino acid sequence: CSARGAGGTAGYEQYV.

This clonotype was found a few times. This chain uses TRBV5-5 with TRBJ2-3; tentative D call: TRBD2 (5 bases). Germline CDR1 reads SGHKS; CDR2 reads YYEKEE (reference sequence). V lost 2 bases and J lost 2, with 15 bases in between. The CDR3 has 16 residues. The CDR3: CASSFKMGVLTDTQYF. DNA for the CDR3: TGTGCCAGCAGCTTTAAAATGGGAGTCCTCACAGATACGCAGTATTTT. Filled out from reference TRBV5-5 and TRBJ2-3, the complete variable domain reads DAGVTQSPTHLIKTRGQQVTLRCSPISGHKSVSWYQQVLGQGPQFIFQYYEKEERGRGNFPDRFSARQFPNYSSELNVNALLLGDSALYLCASSFKMGVLTDTQYFGPGTRLTVL.

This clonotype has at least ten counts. The CDR3 sequence is CASSLPGGRQPQHF. CDR3 in DNA: TGTGCCAGCAGTTTGCCTGGGGGGCGTCAGCCCCAGCATTTT. This chain connects TRBV12-3 or TRBV12-4 to TRBJ1-5; the D gene is possibly TRBD1 (6 bases). The CDR3 extends over 14 amino acids. The V and J ends lost 3 bases and 6 bases respectively, with 12 bases between them.

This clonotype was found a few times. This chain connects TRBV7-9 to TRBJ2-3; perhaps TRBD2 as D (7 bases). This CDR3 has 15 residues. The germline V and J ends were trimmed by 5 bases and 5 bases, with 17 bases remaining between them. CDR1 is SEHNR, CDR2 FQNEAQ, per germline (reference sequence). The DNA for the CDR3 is TGTGCCAGCAGCCCTAACTCGGGGGGCTTAGATACGCAGTATTTT. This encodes CASSPNSGGLDTQYF.

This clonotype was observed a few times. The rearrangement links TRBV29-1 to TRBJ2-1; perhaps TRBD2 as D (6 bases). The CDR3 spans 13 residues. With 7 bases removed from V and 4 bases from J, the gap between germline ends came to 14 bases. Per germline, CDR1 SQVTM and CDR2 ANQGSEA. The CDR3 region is CSESGRLYNEQFF. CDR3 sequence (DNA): TGCAGCGAGTCGGGGAGGTTGTACAATGAGCAGTTCTTC.

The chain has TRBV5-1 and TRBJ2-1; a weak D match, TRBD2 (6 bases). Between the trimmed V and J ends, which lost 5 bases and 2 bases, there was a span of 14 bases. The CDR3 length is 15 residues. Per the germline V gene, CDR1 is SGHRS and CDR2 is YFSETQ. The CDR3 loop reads CASSSTGVTYNEQFF. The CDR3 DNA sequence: TGCGCCAGCAGTTCGACGGGGGTAACCTACAATGAGCAGTTCTTC.

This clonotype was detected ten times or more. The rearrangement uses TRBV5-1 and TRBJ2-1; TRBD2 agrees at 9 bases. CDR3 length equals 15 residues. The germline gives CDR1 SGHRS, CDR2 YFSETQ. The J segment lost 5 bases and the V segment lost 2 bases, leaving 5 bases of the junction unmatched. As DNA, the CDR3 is TGCGCCAGCAGCTTCTGGCTAGCGGGAAACAATGAGCAGTTCTTC. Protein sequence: CASSFWLAGNNEQFF.

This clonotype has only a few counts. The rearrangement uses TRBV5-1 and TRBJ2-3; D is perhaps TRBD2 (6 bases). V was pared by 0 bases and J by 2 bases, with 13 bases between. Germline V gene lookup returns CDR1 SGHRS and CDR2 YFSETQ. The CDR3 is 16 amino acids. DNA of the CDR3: TGCGCCAGCAGCTTGGGTAGCGGCGGGGCCACAGATACGCAGTATTTT. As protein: CASSLGSGGATDTQYF.